The 18 T cell receptor beta chains listed next were all sequenced from one sample in a study of blood T cells in healthy people across ages. Alongside a J-beta primer mix, a sample-barcoded 5' primer served in a second PCR lasting 7 to 11 cycles. MiXCR was run by TCRdb on the 5' RACE reads, yielding one entry per CDR3 protein. The sample gives approximately 800,000 distinct CDR3 sequences, 53% of which show up once; roughly two fifths is in the top ten. Sequences were obtained from blood. These receptors were collected from a man older than 75 in good health.

CDR3 sequence: CASSLVSISYEQYF. DNA of the CDR3: TGTGCCAGCAGCTTAGTCTCCATCTCCTACGAGCAGTACTTC. The rearrangement uses TRBV7-2 and TRBJ2-7; no clear D. With 1 base removed from V and 0 bases from J, the gap between germline ends came to 7 bases. The CDR3 is made up of 14 amino acids. The germline CDR1 and CDR2 sequences are SGHTA and FQGNSA.

This clonotype was seen a single time. The chain couples TRBV20-1 to TRBJ2-7; a possible D gene is TRBD1 (5 bases). TRBJ2-5 matches the DNA end more closely, so the J call is doubtful. CDR3 length equals 16 residues. Per germline, CDR1 DFQATT and CDR2 SNEGSKA (reference sequence). This CDR3 is CSARDLLAQVTKTQYF. The CDR3 nucleotides read TGCAGTGCTAGAGATCTCTTGGCACAGGTCACAAAGACCCAGTACTTC.

The V gene is TRBV4-2, the J gene TRBJ2-1; a weak D match, TRBD2 (6 bases). The V end was cut by 0 bases, the J end by 10 bases, with 25 bases between. The germline V gene encodes CDR1 LGHNA and CDR2 YNFKEQ. The CDR3 sequence is 18 residues long. The DNA for the CDR3 is TGTGCCAGCAGCCAAGACCCGATAGCGGCAGGTCCTGGGGGAGAGCAGTTCTTC. It translates to CASSQDPIAAGPGGEQFF.

The chain combines TRBV29-1 with TRBJ1-2; 8 positions match TRBD1. The CDR3 totals 14 residues. Germline values: CDR1 SQVTM, CDR2 ANQGSEA. Losses at the gene ends were 4 bases for V and 7 bases for J; bases not matched to a gene: 11. The CDR3 coding sequence is TGCAGCGTTGGGACGGACAGGGCAGTTGGTGGCTACACCTTC. As protein: CSVGTDRAVGGYTF.

The chain joins TRBV5-1 to TRBJ2-3; D perhaps matches TRBD1 (6 bases). Trimming removed 0 bases at V and 14 bases at J, with 19 bases between. This CDR3 comprises 14 residues. Germline V gives CDR1 SGHRS, CDR2 YFSETQ. Here the CDR3 DNA reads TGCGCCAGCAGCTTGGGGGACAAGAACGTTGGAGCGTATTTT. Protein product: CASSLGDKNVGAYF.

The V and J genes are TRBV7-2 and TRBJ2-3, with 8 bases matching TRBD2. The CDR3 has 15 residues. CDR1 SGHTA and CDR2 FQGNSA come from the germline V gene. V was clipped by 4 bases and J by 0 bases; unmatched bases: 3. The CDR3 nucleotides are TGTGCCAGCAGCTCCTTAGCGGGGAGCACAGATACGCAGTATTTT. Translation: CASSSLAGSTDTQYF.

CDR3 residues: CASSLWTNTEAFF. The CDR3 DNA sequence: TGTGCCAGCAGCCTATGGACGAACACTGAAGCTTTCTTT. The rearrangement links TRBV7-2 to TRBJ1-1; D is unclear. Germline-derived CDR1 and CDR2 are SGHTA and FQGNSA. This CDR3 contains 13 residues. Trimming removed 5 bases at V and 1 base at J, with 8 bases between.

V is TRBV6-6 and J is TRBJ2-1; 13 bases align to TRBD2. Trimming removed 7 bases from V and 0 bases from J; junction bases left unmatched: 3. Germline V gives CDR1 MNHNY, CDR2 SVGAGI (reference sequence). This CDR3 region has 16 residues. CDR3 nucleotides: TGTGCCAGCAAACTAGCGGGAGGGAGCTCCTACAATGAGCAGTTCTTC. This gives the protein CASKLAGGSSYNEQFF.

This clonotype was counted many times. An end of the junction does not agree with germline; a read error may underlie this. V and J are TRBV27 and TRBJ2-1, with 15 positions matching TRBD2. This CDR3 is built from 17 residues. Germline CDR1 reads MNHEY; CDR2 reads SMNVEV (reference sequence). CDR3: CASSFRTSGRAYNEQFF. The CDR3 DNA reads TGTGCCAGCAGTTTTAGGACTAGCGGGAGGGCCTATAATGAGCAGTTCTTC.

The chain employs TRBV12-5 and TRBJ2-3, with 10 bases fitting TRBD2. The CDR3 is 14 amino acids. Germline V gene lookup returns CDR1 LGHNT and CDR2 FRNRAP. V shed 5 bases and J 14 bases; nucleotides not matched to a gene: 13. This chain's CDR3 is CASGASGSSRYAYF. The CDR3 DNA is TGTGCTAGTGGTGCTAGCGGGAGTTCGAGATACGCGTATTTT.

V is TRBV20-1 and J is TRBJ1-5; D remains unclear. The CDR3 runs 16 residues. Germline V gene sequence: CDR1 DFQATT, CDR2 SNEGSKA (reference sequence). Trimming took 1 base from V and 1 from J, leaving 14 bases between them. As DNA, the CDR3 is TGCAGTGCTAGAGGAGAGGGAAAGGTGAGCAATCAGCCCCAGCATTTT. Translating it yields CSARGEGKVSNQPQHF.

The rearrangement uses TRBV2 and TRBJ1-4; D remains unclear. From germline, CDR1 is SNHLY and CDR2 FYNNEI. CDR3 length: 15 amino acids. V lost 4 bases to trimming and J lost 5 bases, with 14 bases between them. CDR3 DNA sequence: TGTGCCAGCAGTGCGAACAGTCCCCCAAATGAAAAACTGTTTTTT. This encodes CASSANSPPNEKLFF.

This clonotype turned up a few times. This sequence joins TRBV6-6 and TRBJ1-3; D call uncertain. Germline-derived CDR1 and CDR2 are MNHNY and SVGAGI (reference sequence). Trimming shortened V by 0 bases and J by 4 bases, and 10 bases separated the two germline ends. The CDR3 is 15 residues long. DNA of the CDR3: TGTGCCAGCAGTTACTCGACCGATATCGGAAACACCATATATTTT. Its protein is CASSYSTDIGNTIYF.

J is TRBJ1-2 and V is TRBV3-1, with D unresolved. The V gene's germline CDR1 is LGHDT and CDR2 YNNKEL (reference sequence). The CDR3 is 16 residues long. V lost 1 base and J 4 bases, leaving 16 bases between the germline ends. The chain's CDR3 is CASSQVPATGSYGYTF. The CDR3 bases are TGTGCCAGCAGCCAAGTTCCCGCGACCGGGAGCTATGGCTACACCTTC.

This clonotype was seen only a few times. The V and J genes are TRBV5-1 and TRBJ2-5; TRBD1 aligns across 8 bases. TRBJ2-7 explains the end of the DNA better; the J call may be wrong. Germline CDR1 is SGHRS and CDR2 is YFSETQ. There are 17 residues in the CDR3. The CDR3 DNA follows: TGCGCCAGCAGCATTGTGTCCTCGGGACAGGTTTTCTACGAGCAGTACTTC. Its protein is CASSIVSSGQVFYEQYF.

The genes are TRBV7-2 and TRBJ1-2, with no clear D. Germline loops: CDR1 SGHTA, CDR2 FQGNSA. This CDR3 comprises 16 residues. V was trimmed by 6 bases and J by 0 bases, leaving 17 bases between them. Written as DNA, the CDR3 is TGTGCCAGCAGACCTCCCATGACCAGGCCTAACTATGGCTACACCTTC. Translated: CASRPPMTRPNYGYTF. Variable domain in full (rest from reference TRBV7-2 and TRBJ1-2): GAGVSQSPSNKVTEKGKDVELRCDPISGHTALYWYRQSLGQGLEFLIYFQGNSAPDKSGLPSDRFSAERTGGSVSTLTIQRTQQEDSAVYLCASRPPMTRPNYGYTFGSGTRLTVV.

This clonotype has a handful of counts. The chain carries TRBV9 and TRBJ1-2; TRBD1 aligns across 9 bases. CDR1 and CDR2 (germline): SGDLS, YYNGEE. The CDR3 has 17 residues. Germline trimming cut 2 bases from V and 3 bases from J; bases unmatched to any gene: 11. CDR3 amino acids: CASSVGPWTGEHYGYTF. The CDR3 DNA follows: TGTGCCAGCAGCGTGGGACCTTGGACAGGGGAACACTATGGCTACACCTTC.

V gene TRBV10-3 combines with J gene TRBJ2-3; 14 bases match TRBD2. Trimming cost V 11 bases and J 0 bases; bases outside gene matches: 4. This CDR3 contains 15 residues. Germline CDR1 ENHRY, CDR2 SYGVKD. In DNA form, the CDR3 reads TGTGCCGGCGGACTAGCGGGAGGTAGCACAGATACGCAGTATTTT. Amino acids: CAGGLAGGSTDTQYF.